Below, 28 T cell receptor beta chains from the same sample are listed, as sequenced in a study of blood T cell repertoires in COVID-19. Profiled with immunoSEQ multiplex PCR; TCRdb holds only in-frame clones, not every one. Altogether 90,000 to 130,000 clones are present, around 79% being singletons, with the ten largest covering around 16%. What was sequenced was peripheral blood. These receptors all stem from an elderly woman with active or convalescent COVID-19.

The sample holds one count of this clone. The CDR3 nucleotides read TGTGCCAGCAGGCTCCGGGACTCCTGGGGCAATGAGCAGTTCTTC. Protein sequence: CASRLRDSWGNEQFF. The rearrangement links TRBV7-3 to TRBJ2-1, with a tentative D call TRBD2 (6 bases). The V end was cut by 6 bases, the J end by 6 bases, with 18 bases between. The CDR3 loop spans 15 amino acids. Germline CDR1 and CDR2: SGHTA and FQGTGA.

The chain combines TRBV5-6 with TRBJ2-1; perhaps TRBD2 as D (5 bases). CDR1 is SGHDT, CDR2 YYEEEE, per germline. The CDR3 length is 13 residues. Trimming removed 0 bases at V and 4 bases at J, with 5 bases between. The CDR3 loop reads CASSLGLYNEQFF. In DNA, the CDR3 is TGTGCCAGCAGCTTGGGACTATACAATGAGCAGTTCTTC.

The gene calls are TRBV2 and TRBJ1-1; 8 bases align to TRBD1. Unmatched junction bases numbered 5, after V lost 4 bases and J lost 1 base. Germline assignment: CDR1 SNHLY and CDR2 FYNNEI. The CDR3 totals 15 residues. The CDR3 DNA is TGTGCCAGCAGTGTCGAGGGACAGGCGAACACTGAAGCTTTCTTT. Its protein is CASSVEGQANTEAFF.

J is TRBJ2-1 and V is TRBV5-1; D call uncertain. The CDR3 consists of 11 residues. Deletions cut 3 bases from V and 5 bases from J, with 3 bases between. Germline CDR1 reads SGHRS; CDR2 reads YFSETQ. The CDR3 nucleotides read TGCGCCAGCAGCTCAAACAATGAGCAGTTCTTC. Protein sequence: CASSSNNEQFF.

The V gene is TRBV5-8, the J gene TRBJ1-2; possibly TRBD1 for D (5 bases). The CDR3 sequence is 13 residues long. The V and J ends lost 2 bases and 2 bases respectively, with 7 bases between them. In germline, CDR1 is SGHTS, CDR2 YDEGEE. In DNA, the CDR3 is TGTGCCAGCAGCTTACAGGTGAACTATGGCTACACCTTC. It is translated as CASSLQVNYGYTF. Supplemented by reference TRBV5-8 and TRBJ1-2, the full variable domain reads EAGVTQSPTHLIKTRGQQATLRCSPISGHTSVYWYQQALGLGLQFLLWYDEGEERNRGNFPPRFSGRQFPNYSSELNVNALELEDSALYLCASSLQVNYGYTFGSGTRLTVV.

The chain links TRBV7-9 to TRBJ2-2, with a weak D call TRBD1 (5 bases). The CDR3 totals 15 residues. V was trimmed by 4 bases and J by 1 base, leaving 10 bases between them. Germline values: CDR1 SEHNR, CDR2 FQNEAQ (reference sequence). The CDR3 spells CASSSLRGNTGELFF. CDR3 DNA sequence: TGTGCCAGCAGCTCCCTAAGGGGGAACACCGGGGAGCTGTTTTTT.

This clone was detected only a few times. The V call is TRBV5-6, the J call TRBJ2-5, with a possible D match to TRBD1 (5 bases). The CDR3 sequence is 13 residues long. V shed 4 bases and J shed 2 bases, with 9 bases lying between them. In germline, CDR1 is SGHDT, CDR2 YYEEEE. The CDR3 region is CASSPQGQETQYF. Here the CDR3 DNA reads TGTGCCAGCAGCCCGCAGGGTCAAGAGACCCAGTACTTC.

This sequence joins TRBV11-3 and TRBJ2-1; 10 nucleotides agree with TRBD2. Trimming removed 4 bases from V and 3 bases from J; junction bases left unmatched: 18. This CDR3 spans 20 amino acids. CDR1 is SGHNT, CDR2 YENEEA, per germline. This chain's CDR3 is CASSSPIVSGRANCYNEQFF. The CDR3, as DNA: TGTGCCAGCAGCTCCCCGATAGTGAGCGGGAGGGCCAATTGCTACAATGAGCAGTTCTTC.

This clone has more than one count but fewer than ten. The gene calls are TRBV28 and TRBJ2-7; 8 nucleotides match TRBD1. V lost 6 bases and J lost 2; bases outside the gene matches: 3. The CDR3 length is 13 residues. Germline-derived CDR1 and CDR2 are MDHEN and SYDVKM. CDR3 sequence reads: CASRGTGTYEQYF. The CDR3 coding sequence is TGTGCCAGCAGGGGGACAGGAACCTACGAGCAGTACTTC.

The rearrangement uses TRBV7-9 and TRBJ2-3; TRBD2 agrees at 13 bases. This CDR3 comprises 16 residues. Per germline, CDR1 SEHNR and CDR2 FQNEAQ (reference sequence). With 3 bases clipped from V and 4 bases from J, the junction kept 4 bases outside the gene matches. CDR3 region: CASSFGLAGVSDTQYF. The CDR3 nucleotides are TGTGCCAGCAGCTTTGGACTAGCGGGAGTGTCAGATACGCAGTATTTT.

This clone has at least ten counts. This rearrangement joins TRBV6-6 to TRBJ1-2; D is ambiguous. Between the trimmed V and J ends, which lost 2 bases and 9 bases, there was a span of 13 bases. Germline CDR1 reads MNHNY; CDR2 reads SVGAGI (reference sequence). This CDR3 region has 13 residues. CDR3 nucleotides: TGTGCCAGCAGTTACGAGCCGACTAGGAGCTACACCTTC. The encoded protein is CASSYEPTRSYTF.

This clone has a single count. CDR3 nucleotide sequence: TGTGCCAGCAGCTTAACAGGGGGCGCGTCGAAGCAGTACTTC. Its protein product is CASSLTGGASKQYF. The rearrangement uses TRBV11-2 and TRBJ2-7, with TRBD1 matching 9 bases. The CDR3 is 14 residues long. V gave up 2 bases and J gave up 8 bases; unmatched junction bases: 7. Per germline, CDR1 SGHAT and CDR2 FQNNGV.

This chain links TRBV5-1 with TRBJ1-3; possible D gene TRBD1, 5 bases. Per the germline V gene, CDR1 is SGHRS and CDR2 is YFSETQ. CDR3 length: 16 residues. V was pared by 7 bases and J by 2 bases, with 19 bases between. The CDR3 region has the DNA TGCGCCAGCCGCCGTGGACGGGGGGACGCTGGAAACACCATATATTTT. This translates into CASRRGRGDAGNTIYF.

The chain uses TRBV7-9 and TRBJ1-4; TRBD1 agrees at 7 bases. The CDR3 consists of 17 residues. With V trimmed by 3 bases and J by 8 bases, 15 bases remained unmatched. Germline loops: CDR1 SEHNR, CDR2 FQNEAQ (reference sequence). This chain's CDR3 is CASSLEGAAAVSEKLFF. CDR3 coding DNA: TGTGCCAGCAGCTTGGAGGGGGCTGCGGCTGTTTCGGAAAAACTGTTTTTT.

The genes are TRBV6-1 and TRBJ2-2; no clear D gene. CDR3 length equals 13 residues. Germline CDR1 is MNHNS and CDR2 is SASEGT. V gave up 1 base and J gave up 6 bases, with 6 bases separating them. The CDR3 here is CASSEVHSGELFF. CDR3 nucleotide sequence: TGTGCCAGCAGTGAAGTACATTCCGGGGAGCTGTTTTTT.

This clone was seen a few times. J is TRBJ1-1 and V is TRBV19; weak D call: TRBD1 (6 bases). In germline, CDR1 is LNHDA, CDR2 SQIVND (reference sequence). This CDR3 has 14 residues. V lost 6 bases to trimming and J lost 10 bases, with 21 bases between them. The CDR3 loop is CASSAAGGALGAFF. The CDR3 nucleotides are TGTGCCAGTAGCGCGGCGGGGGGCGCCTTAGGAGCTTTCTTT. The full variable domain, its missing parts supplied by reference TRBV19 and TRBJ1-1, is DGGITQSPKYLFRKEGQNVTLSCEQNLNHDAMYWYRQDPGQGLRLIYYSQIVNDFQKGDIAEGYSVSREKKESFPLTVTSAQKNPTAFYLCASSAAGGALGAFFGQGTRLTVV.

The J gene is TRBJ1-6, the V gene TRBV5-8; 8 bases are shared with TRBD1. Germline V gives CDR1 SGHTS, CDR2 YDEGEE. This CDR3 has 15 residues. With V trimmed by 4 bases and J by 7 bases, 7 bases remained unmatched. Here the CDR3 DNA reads TGTGCCAGCAGCACGGACAGGGTTAAAAATTCACCCCTCCACTTT. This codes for CASSTDRVKNSPLHF.

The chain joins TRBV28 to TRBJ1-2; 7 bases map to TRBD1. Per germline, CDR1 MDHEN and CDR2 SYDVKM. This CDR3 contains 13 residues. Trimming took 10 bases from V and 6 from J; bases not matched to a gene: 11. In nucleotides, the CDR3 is TGTGCCATCCAGTACAGGGGATCAGATGGCTACACCTTC. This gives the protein CAIQYRGSDGYTF.

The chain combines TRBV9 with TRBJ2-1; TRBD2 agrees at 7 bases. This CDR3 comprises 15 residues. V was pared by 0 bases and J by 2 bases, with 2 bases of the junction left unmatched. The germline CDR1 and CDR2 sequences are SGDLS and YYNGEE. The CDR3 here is CASSVAGGPYNEQFF. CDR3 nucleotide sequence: TGTGCCAGCAGCGTAGCGGGAGGCCCCTACAATGAGCAGTTCTTC. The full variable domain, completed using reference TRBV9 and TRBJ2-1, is DSGVTQTPKHLITATGQRVTLRCSPRSGDLSVYWYQQSLDQGLQFLIQYYNGEERAKGNILERFSAQQFPDLHSELNLSSLELGDSALYFCASSVAGGPYNEQFFGPGTRLTVL.

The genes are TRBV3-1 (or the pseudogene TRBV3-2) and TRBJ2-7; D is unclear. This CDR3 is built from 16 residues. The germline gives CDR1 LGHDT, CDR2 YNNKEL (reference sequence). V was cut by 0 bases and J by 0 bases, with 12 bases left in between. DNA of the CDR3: TGTGCCAGCAGCCAAGATCCCACGACTCGCTCCTACGAGCAGTACTTC. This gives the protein CASSQDPTTRSYEQYF.

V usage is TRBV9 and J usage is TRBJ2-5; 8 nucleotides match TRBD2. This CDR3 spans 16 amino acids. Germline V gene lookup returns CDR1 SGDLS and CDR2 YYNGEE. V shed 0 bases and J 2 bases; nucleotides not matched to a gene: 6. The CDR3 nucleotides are TGTGCCAGCAGCGTAGCAGCGGGAGCTTATCAAGAGACCCAGTACTTC. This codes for CASSVAAGAYQETQYF.

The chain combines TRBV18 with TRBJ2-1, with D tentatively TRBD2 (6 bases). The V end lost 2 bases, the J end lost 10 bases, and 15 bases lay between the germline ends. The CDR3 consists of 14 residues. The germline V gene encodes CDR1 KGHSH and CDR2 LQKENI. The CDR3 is CASSPVLGRTEQFF. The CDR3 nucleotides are TGTGCCAGCTCACCAGTCTTGGGGAGGACAGAGCAGTTCTTC.

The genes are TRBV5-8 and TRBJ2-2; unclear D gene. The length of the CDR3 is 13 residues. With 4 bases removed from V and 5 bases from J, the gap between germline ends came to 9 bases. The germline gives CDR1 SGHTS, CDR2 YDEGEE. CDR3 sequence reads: CASSRIRTGELFF. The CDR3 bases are TGTGCCAGCAGCCGAATTAGAACCGGGGAGCTGTTTTTT.

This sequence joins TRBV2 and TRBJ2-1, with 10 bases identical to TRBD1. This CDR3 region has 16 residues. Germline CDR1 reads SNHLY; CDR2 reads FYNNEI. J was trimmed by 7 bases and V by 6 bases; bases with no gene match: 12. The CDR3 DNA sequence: TGTGCCAGCAGGCGGACAGGGGGAGTGTTCGTAAATGAGCAGTTCTTC. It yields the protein CASRRTGGVFVNEQFF.

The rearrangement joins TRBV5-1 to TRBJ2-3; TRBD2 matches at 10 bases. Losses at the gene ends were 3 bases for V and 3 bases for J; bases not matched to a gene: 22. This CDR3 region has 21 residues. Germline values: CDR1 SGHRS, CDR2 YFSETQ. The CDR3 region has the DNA TGCGCCAGCAGCTACCGCCTTCTAGCGGGAGTTAGTGCCGTAGCGACAGATACGCAGTATTTT. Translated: CASSYRLLAGVSAVATDTQYF.

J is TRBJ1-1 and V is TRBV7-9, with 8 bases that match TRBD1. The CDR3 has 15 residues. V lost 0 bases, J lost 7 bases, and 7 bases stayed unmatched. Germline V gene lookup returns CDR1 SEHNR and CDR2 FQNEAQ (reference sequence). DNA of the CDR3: TGTGCCAGCAGCTTAGCTCCCAGGGGGCTCGGTGAAGCTTTCTTT. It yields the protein CASSLAPRGLGEAFF.

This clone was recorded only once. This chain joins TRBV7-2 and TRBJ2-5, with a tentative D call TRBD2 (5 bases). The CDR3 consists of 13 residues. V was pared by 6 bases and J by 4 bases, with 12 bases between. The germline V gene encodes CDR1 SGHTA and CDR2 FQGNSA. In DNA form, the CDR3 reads TGTGCCAGCAGACCTACTAGTTTAGAGACCCAGTACTTC. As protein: CASRPTSLETQYF. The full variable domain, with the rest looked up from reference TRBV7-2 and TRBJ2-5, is GAGVSQSPSNKVTEKGKDVELRCDPISGHTALYWYRQSLGQGLEFLIYFQGNSAPDKSGLPSDRFSAERTGGSVSTLTIQRTQQEDSAVYLCASRPTSLETQYFGPGTRLLVL.

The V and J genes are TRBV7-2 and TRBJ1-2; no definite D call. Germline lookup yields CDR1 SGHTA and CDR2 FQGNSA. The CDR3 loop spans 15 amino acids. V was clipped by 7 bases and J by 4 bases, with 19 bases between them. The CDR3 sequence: CASTIRQSVSYGYTF. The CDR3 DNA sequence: TGTGCCAGCACCATAAGACAAAGTGTATCCTATGGCTACACCTTC.